The clone carrying this T cell receptor (beta chain) was seen just once. These data are taken from a study of immune characterization of retroperitoneal liposarcoma. TCRdb redid the calling of the PCR reads with MiXCR, one entry per CDR3 protein. The sample includes some 10,000 distinct CDR3 sequences, around a quarter of them seen just once. CDR1 is MNHNS and CDR2 is SASEGT in the germline V gene. This CDR3 has 15 amino acids. V was shortened by 5 bases and J by 0 bases, with 10 bases between the two germline ends. The sequenced material came from tumor tissue. The sequence came from a male donor with retroperitoneal liposarcoma. This sequence joins TRBV6-1 and TRBJ1-4; D is possibly TRBD1 (6 bases). The CDR3 DNA is TGTGCCAGCAGTTACGGACAGACAACTAATGAAAAACTGTTTTTT. Amino acid sequence: CASSYGQTTNEKLFF.